This T cell receptor beta chain stems from a study of blood T cell repertoires in COVID-19. About the study: The analysed material was cDNA or gDNA that came from T cells, B-cell-depleted T cells, or PBMCs.

The assay was immunoSEQ multiplex PCR, and TCRdb's table has in-frame clones only and misses some. The table shows some 250,000 clones, with roughly 89% occurring only once. Trimming pared 4 bases from V and 3 bases from J, leaving 14 bases between. Per germline, CDR1 SGHRS and CDR2 YFSETQ. This CDR3 has 14 amino acids. Those enrolled, adults aged about 18 to 95 years, came from about 24 US areas. This rearrangement joins TRBV5-1 to TRBJ2-7, with D perhaps matching TRBD1 (6 bases). Sequenced input: PBMCs or T cells enriched from blood (not recorded which). This receptor was taken from a man aged 35-49 years who had recovered from COVID-19. The CDR3 DNA reads as TGCGCCAGCAGCGGCGGACAGTCTTTCTACGAGCAGTACTTC. It encodes CASSGGQSFYEQYF.